Listed here are 24 T cell receptor beta chains from one sample, sequenced in a study of blood T cell repertoires in COVID-19. This table comes from immunoSEQ multiplex PCR, and its TCRdb copy is limited to in-frame clones, with some not included. The table shows around 60,000 clones, with approximately 80% occurring only once. Source material: peripheral blood. These receptor sequences come from a man between 60 and 75 years old with acute or convalescent COVID-19.

The V and J genes are TRBV5-1 and TRBJ2-1; D possibly corresponds to TRBD1 (5 bases). There are 15 residues in the CDR3. Germline CDR1 reads SGHRS; CDR2 reads YFSETQ. The germline V and J ends were trimmed by 4 bases and 5 bases, with 16 bases remaining between them. The CDR3 sequence: CASSVGDLPNNEQFF. The CDR3, as DNA: TGCGCCAGCAGCGTAGGGGATTTGCCTAACAATGAGCAGTTCTTC.

Concerning this clone itself: Germline is not matched at one junction end, which may reflect a read error. CDR3: CASSSEDSGGAKETQYF. CDR3 bases: TGTGCTAGCAGCTCAGAGGACAGCGGGGGGGCCAAGGAGACCCAGTACTTC. The rearrangement joins TRBV7-7 to TRBJ2-5, with 10 bases lining up with TRBD2. Germline CDR1 and CDR2: SSHAT and FNYEAQ (reference sequence). The CDR3 is 17 residues long.

This chain joins TRBV9 and TRBJ1-5; the D is unclear. V shed 4 bases and J shed 8 bases, with 10 bases lying between them. The CDR3 is made up of 12 amino acids. Looked up from germline, CDR1 is SGDLS and CDR2 is YYNGEE. The CDR3 reads CASSPTVEPQHF. The CDR3 bases are TGTGCCAGCAGCCCAACAGTAGAGCCCCAGCATTTT. Full variable domain (rest looked up from reference TRBV9 and TRBJ1-5): DSGVTQTPKHLITATGQRVTLRCSPRSGDLSVYWYQQSLDQGLQFLIQYYNGEERAKGNILERFSAQQFPDLHSELNLSSLELGDSALYFCASSPTVEPQHFGDGTRLSIL.

The rearrangement uses TRBV30 and TRBJ2-7; 9 bases line up with TRBD1. This CDR3 has 14 residues. V lost 4 bases, J lost 4 bases, and 8 bases stayed unmatched. Germline CDR1 is GTSNPN and CDR2 is SVGIG (reference sequence). In nucleotides, the CDR3 is TGTGCCTGGACCCGGAACAGGGGGCGATACGAGCAGTACTTC. It encodes CAWTRNRGRYEQYF.

The genes are TRBV23-1 and TRBJ2-7; TRBD2 matches at 7 bases. TRBV23-1 is an open reading frame, and its role is uncertain. The CDR3 is 19 residues long. V lost 7 bases to trimming and J lost 2 bases; unmatched junction nucleotides: 23. The DNA of the CDR3 is TGCGCCAGCACTCACCCCGGGGCGGAGCGGGGACCCTCTACCTACGAGCAGTACTTC. It yields the protein CASTHPGAERGPSTYEQYF.

The V call is TRBV6-5, the J call TRBJ2-1; 7 nucleotides match TRBD1. There are 15 residues in the CDR3. Losses at the gene ends were 3 bases for V and 7 bases for J; bases not matched to a gene: 9. Germline values: CDR1 MNHEY, CDR2 SVGAGI. DNA for the CDR3: TGTGCCAGCAGTTATAACGGGGACAGTACAAATGAGCAGTTCTTC. Its translation: CASSYNGDSTNEQFF.

The CDR3 DNA reads TGCGCCAGCAAGGAGCGGGGGGGCCAAGAGACCCAGTACTTC. It specifies CASKERGGQETQYF. This rearrangement joins TRBV5-1 to TRBJ2-5; TRBD2 aligns across 10 bases. V lost 6 bases to trimming and J lost 1 base; unmatched junction nucleotides: 3. The V gene's germline CDR1 is SGHRS and CDR2 YFSETQ. This CDR3 spans 14 amino acids.

The chain uses TRBV5-1 and TRBJ1-3, with 8 nucleotides matching TRBD1. Trimming removed 4 bases from V and 0 bases from J; junction bases left unmatched: 3. Germline loops: CDR1 SGHRS, CDR2 YFSETQ. The CDR3 has 15 residues. The CDR3, as DNA: TGCGCCAGCAGCCGGGACAGGAGCTCTGGAAACACCATATATTTT. Translating gives CASSRDRSSGNTIYF.

This clone came up a few times. This chain joins TRBV19 and TRBJ1-2; D remains ambiguous. Germline values: CDR1 LNHDA, CDR2 SQIVND (reference sequence). CDR3 length equals 15 residues. Deletions cut 1 base from V and 4 bases from J, with 13 bases between. CDR3 in amino acids: CASSIGLGDSYGYTF. CDR3 coding DNA: TGTGCCAGTAGTATAGGTCTGGGCGATAGCTATGGCTACACCTTC.

The chain has TRBV9 and TRBJ2-3; D gene uncertain. Trimming took off 4 bases at V and 2 bases at J, with 14 bases between the two ends. CDR1 and CDR2 from the germline V gene are SGDLS and YYNGEE. This CDR3 has 15 residues. The DNA for the CDR3 is TGTGCCAGCAGCCTATACCCCGCAAACACAGATACGCAGTATTTT. Its translation is CASSLYPANTDTQYF.

The V call is TRBV7-6, the J call TRBJ2-7; TRBD1 might be the D (5 bases). CDR3 length equals 13 residues. The germline gives CDR1 SGHVS, CDR2 FNYEAQ. Trimming cost V 3 bases and J 2 bases, with 8 bases left between them. The CDR3 loop is CASSLAGTYEQYF. The CDR3 nucleotides are TGTGCCAGCAGCTTGGCAGGGACCTACGAGCAGTACTTC. Drawing the rest from reference TRBV7-6 and TRBJ2-7, the complete variable domain is GAGVSQSPRYKVTKRGQDVALRCDPISGHVSLYWYRQALGQGPEFLTYFNYEAQQDKSGLPNDRFSAERPEGSISTLTIQRTEQRDSAMYRCASSLAGTYEQYFGPGTRLTVT.

This chain links TRBV5-8 with TRBJ2-7; maybe TRBD1 (6 bases). Per germline, CDR1 SGHTS and CDR2 YDEGEE. The CDR3 has 15 amino acids. V was pared by 0 bases and J by 2 bases, with 12 bases between. The DNA for the CDR3 is TGTGCCAGCAGCTTGGAGTACAGGGTCGCCTACGAGCAGTACTTC. Protein sequence: CASSLEYRVAYEQYF.

V and J are TRBV19 and TRBJ2-2; no firm D call. CDR3 length equals 15 residues. Germline CDR1 LNHDA, CDR2 SQIVND (reference sequence). V was shortened by 3 bases and J by 4 bases, with 12 bases between the two germline ends. CDR3: CASSIRHLGTGELFF. For the CDR3, the DNA is TGTGCCAGTAGTATCCGACACCTGGGCACCGGGGAGCTGTTTTTT.

The chain joins TRBV7-9 to TRBJ1-6, with D possibly being TRBD1 (5 bases). Trimming shortened V by 5 bases and J by 9 bases, and 14 bases separated the two germline ends. This CDR3 spans 14 amino acids. Germline CDR1 reads SEHNR; CDR2 reads FQNEAQ (reference sequence). The CDR3 DNA is TGTGCCAGCAGCCCAGGCGGGGCCGGTTCACCCCTCCACTTT. Its protein is CASSPGGAGSPLHF.

This clone has just one count. This sequence joins TRBV5-4 and TRBJ2-2; D gene ambiguous. Trimming stripped 1 base from V and 10 bases from J, with 14 bases between. Germline assignment: CDR1 SGHNT and CDR2 YYREEE (reference sequence). CDR3 length equals 14 residues. The DNA for the CDR3 is TGTGCCAGCAGCTTGAGACTGGATGCCGAGGAGCTGTTTTTT. This sequence encodes CASSLRLDAEELFF. Drawing the rest from reference TRBV5-4 and TRBJ2-2, the complete variable domain is ETGVTQSPTHLIKTRGQQVTLRCSSQSGHNTVSWYQQALGQGPQFIFQYYREEENGRGNFPPRFSGLQFPNYSSELNVNALELDDSALYLCASSLRLDAEELFFGEGSRLTVL.

The V and J genes are TRBV7-5 and TRBJ2-7; TRBD2 was called by the table and not checked on the DNA. TRBV7-5 represents a pseudogene. This CDR3 contains 15 residues. DNA for the CDR3: TGTGCCAGAAGCTTAATCCTCTCGCTAGCCTACGAGCAGTACTTC. Residues: CARSLILSLAYEQYF.

The V gene is TRBV12-3 or TRBV12-4, the J gene TRBJ1-6; the D is unclear. The CDR3 loop spans 13 amino acids. V gave up 6 bases and J gave up 9 bases, with 12 bases separating them. This chain's CDR3 is CASRLRSSSPLHF. CDR3 in DNA: TGTGCCAGCAGACTAAGGTCTTCTTCACCCCTCCACTTT.

J is TRBJ1-2 and V is TRBV20-1; D is unresolved. The CDR3 runs 13 residues. V was clipped by 3 bases and J by 4 bases, with 12 bases between them. CDR1 is DFQATT, CDR2 SNEGSKA, per germline (reference sequence). The CDR3 sequence is CSASNPTAYGYTF. CDR3 coding DNA: TGCAGTGCTAGTAACCCCACAGCCTATGGCTACACCTTC.

The CDR3 reads CASSGASSGNTIYF. The CDR3 bases are TGTGCCAGCAGCGGAGCATCGTCTGGAAACACCATATATTTT. The chain has TRBV9 and TRBJ1-3; D unresolved. The germline V gene has CDR1 SGDLS and CDR2 YYNGEE. The CDR3 runs 14 residues. Between the trimmed V and J ends, which lost 3 bases and 1 base, there was a span of 8 bases.

With regard to this clone: Other DNA sequences from this sample encode an identical CDR3 as well. The gene calls are TRBV19 and TRBJ1-5; 11 nucleotides line up with TRBD1. The CDR3 runs 16 residues. The V segment lost 3 bases and the J segment 7 bases; nucleotides outside the gene matches: 8. CDR1 and CDR2 from the germline V gene are LNHDA and SQIVND (reference sequence). This chain's CDR3 is CASSIPGQGARQPQHF. DNA for the CDR3: TGTGCCAGTAGTATCCCAGGACAGGGGGCACGGCAGCCCCAGCATTTT.

This rearrangement joins TRBV7-6 to TRBJ1-1, with D perhaps matching TRBD1 (6 bases). CDR1 SGHVS and CDR2 FNYEAQ come from the germline V gene. This CDR3 spans 13 amino acids. The ends were cut back, 6 bases at V and 3 bases at J, with 11 bases in the middle. This CDR3 is CASSLQGYTEAFF. DNA of the CDR3: TGTGCCAGCAGTCTGCAGGGGTACACTGAAGCTTTCTTT.

The chain employs TRBV12-3 or TRBV12-4 and TRBJ2-1; D ambiguous. This CDR3 has 12 residues. The V end lost 2 bases, the J end lost 7 bases, and 6 bases lay between the germline ends. The CDR3 DNA reads TGTGCCAGCAGTTTATTCTCGAATGAGCAGTTCTTC. Its translation is CASSLFSNEQFF.

This chain uses TRBV2 with TRBJ2-2; TRBD2 matches at 8 bases. The CDR3 covers 15 residues. Germline V gene sequence: CDR1 SNHLY, CDR2 FYNNEI. The V and J ends lost 6 bases and 5 bases, in that order; junction bases with no gene match: 8. This CDR3 is CASRRGRGATGELFF. The CDR3 nucleotides read TGTGCCAGCAGGCGAGGGCGGGGGGCAACCGGGGAGCTGTTTTTT.

The V gene is TRBV12-3 or TRBV12-4, the J gene TRBJ1-2, with D hard to call. The CDR3 covers 13 residues. Trimming removed 2 bases from V and 3 bases from J, with 7 bases in between. CDR3 DNA sequence: TGTGCCAGCAGTTTAAACACAGACTATGGCTACACCTTC. This encodes CASSLNTDYGYTF.